The 4 T cell receptor beta chains below were found in one sample sequenced in a study of T-cell reconstitution after alpha-beta-depleted transplantation in children. Unique molecular identifiers were incorporated when the TCRbeta library was constructed. One entry per CDR3 protein results from TCRdb running MiXCR on the PCR reads. This table holds 900,000 or so distinct CDR3 sequences, under 20% found once. Source: PBMCs, mostly from graft donor cells, taken 360 days after TCRalphabeta/CD19-depleted stem cell transplant. Receptors were obtained from a male patient between 5 and 17 years old who had a stem cell transplant for acute lymphoblastic leukemia, so the T cells may come from the graft donor.

The chain couples TRBV4-2 to TRBJ2-5; 8 positions match TRBD2. CDR3 length equals 17 residues. The V gene's germline CDR1 is LGHNA and CDR2 YNFKEQ. V trimming: 2 bases; J trimming: 2 bases; junction bases outside the gene matches: 10. The CDR3 DNA is TGTGCCAGCAGCCAATATACCGGGCCGGGGGGGCAAGAGACCCAGTACTTC. Translating gives CASSQYTGPGGQETQYF.

This clonotype has a handful of counts. V and J are TRBV13 and TRBJ2-2, with 14 bases matching TRBD2. The V segment lost 5 bases and the J segment 6 bases; nucleotides outside the gene matches: 5. The CDR3 covers 16 residues. Germline V CDR1 and CDR2: PRHDT, FYEKMQ (reference sequence). CDR3 loop: CASSPQGLAGAGELFF. The CDR3 region has the DNA TGTGCCAGCAGCCCCCAGGGACTAGCGGGAGCCGGGGAGCTGTTTTTT.

In this sample, this clonotype turned up many times. J is TRBJ1-3 and V is TRBV27; no definite D call. Germline CDR1 MNHEY, CDR2 SMNVEV (reference sequence). The CDR3 length is 16 residues. V was trimmed by 5 bases and J by 2 bases, leaving 16 bases between them. The CDR3 protein is CASSPHSFNPGNTIYF. In DNA form, the CDR3 reads TGTGCCAGCAGTCCCCATTCTTTCAACCCTGGAAACACCATATATTTT.

In this sample, this clonotype turned up a few times. The CDR3 DNA follows: TGCGCCAGCAGCGCGAGACTAGCGGGAGGGCCTGGCGGGGAGCTGTTTTTT. This encodes CASSARLAGGPGGELFF. The chain joins TRBV5-1 to TRBJ2-2; 14 bases map to TRBD2. J lost 7 bases, V lost 4 bases, and 9 bases had no gene match. This CDR3 has 17 residues. CDR1 and CDR2 (germline): SGHRS, YFSETQ.